This T cell receptor beta chain was documented in a study of CD8+CD57+ T cells in acquired aplastic anemia. Study-wide background: CD4+ cells from healthy donors averaged roughly 10 million reads.

Overall study results and limits: Comparison of patients with controls identified 25 to 35 shared CD8+ CDR3 sequences. Patients and healthy controls showed no significant CD8+ Simpson's diversity difference.

CDR1 is MGHDK and CDR2 is SYGVNS in the germline V gene. The germline V and J ends were trimmed by 5 bases and 6 bases, with 14 bases remaining between them. The CDR3 runs to 14 residues. Template material for TCR beta VDJ and CDR3 profiling consisted of genomic DNA. TCRdb reprocessed the reads via MiXCR and lists one record per CDR3 protein. The sample has about 210,000 distinct CDR3 sequences, around 60% seen once. This clonotype was seen once. Its target is unknown. The clonotype was recovered from a human donor in good health. The chain couples TRBV25-1 to TRBJ2-1, with D unresolved. The sequencing input was sorted CD4+, CD8+, or CD8+CD57+ T cells (not recorded which) from PBMCs. The CDR3 here is CASSLAGDSNEQFF. The CDR3 DNA reads TGTGCCAGCAGTCTCGCCGGAGATTCCAATGAGCAGTTCTTC.